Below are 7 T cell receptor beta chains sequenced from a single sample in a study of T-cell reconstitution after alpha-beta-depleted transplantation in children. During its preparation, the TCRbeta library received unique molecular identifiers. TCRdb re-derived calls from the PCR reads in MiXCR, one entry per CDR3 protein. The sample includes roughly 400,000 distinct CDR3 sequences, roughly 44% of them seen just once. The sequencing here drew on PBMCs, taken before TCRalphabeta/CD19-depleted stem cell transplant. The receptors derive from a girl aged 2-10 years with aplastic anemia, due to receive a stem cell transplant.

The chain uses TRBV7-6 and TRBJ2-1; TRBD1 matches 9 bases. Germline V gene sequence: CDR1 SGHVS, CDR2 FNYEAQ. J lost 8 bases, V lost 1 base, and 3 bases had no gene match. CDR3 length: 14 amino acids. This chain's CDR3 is CASSLETGGDEQFF. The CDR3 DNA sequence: TGTGCCAGCAGCTTAGAAACAGGGGGCGATGAGCAGTTCTTC.

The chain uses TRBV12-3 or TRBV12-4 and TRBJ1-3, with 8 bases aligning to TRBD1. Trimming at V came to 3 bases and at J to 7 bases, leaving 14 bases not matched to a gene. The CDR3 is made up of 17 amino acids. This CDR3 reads CASSFQHQADRANTIYF. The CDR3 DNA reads TGTGCCAGCAGTTTCCAGCATCAAGCGGACAGGGCCAACACCATATATTTT.

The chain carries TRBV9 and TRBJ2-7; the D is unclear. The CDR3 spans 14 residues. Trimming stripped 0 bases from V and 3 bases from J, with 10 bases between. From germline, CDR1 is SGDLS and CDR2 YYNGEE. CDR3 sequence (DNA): TGTGCCAGCAGCGTAGAACCGATAGGCTACGAGCAGTACTTC. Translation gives CASSVEPIGYEQYF.

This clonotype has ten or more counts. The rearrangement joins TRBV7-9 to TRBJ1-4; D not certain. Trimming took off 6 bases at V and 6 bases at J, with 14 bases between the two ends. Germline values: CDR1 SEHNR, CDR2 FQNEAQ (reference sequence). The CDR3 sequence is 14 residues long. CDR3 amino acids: CASSPSGADEKLFF. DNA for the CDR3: TGTGCCAGCAGTCCCAGCGGTGCCGATGAAAAACTGTTTTTT.

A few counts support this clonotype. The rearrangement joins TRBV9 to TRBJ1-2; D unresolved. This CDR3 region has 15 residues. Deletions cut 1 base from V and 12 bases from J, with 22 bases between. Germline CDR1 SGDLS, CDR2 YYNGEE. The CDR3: CASSVTQRVFLVDTF. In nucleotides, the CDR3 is TGTGCCAGCAGCGTAACTCAAAGGGTGTTTCTGGTCGACACCTTC. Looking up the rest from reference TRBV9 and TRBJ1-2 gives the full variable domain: DSGVTQTPKHLITATGQRVTLRCSPRSGDLSVYWYQQSLDQGLQFLIQYYNGEERAKGNILERFSAQQFPDLHSELNLSSLELGDSALYFCASSVTQRVFLVDTFGSGTRLTVV.

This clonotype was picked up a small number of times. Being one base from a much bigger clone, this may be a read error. The CDR3 DNA reads TGTGCCAGCAGCTTAACTAGCGGGAGGATGAACACCGGGGAGCTGTTTTTT. Translated: CASSLTSGRMNTGELFF. V usage is TRBV11-3 and J usage is TRBJ2-2; 12 positions match TRBD2. From germline, CDR1 is SGHNT and CDR2 YENEEA. The V and J ends lost 2 bases and 1 base, in that order; junction bases with no gene match: 2. The CDR3 extends over 17 amino acids.

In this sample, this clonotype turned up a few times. CDR3 in DNA: TGCAGCGTCCTAAGCGGGGGGTCCTACGAGCAGTACTTC. Translation: CSVLSGGSYEQYF. The chain recombines TRBV29-1 with TRBJ2-7; 9 bases fit TRBD2. V dropped 6 bases and J dropped 1; count of bases not matched to a gene: 4. The germline V gene has CDR1 SQVTM and CDR2 ANQGSEA. This CDR3 is built from 13 residues.